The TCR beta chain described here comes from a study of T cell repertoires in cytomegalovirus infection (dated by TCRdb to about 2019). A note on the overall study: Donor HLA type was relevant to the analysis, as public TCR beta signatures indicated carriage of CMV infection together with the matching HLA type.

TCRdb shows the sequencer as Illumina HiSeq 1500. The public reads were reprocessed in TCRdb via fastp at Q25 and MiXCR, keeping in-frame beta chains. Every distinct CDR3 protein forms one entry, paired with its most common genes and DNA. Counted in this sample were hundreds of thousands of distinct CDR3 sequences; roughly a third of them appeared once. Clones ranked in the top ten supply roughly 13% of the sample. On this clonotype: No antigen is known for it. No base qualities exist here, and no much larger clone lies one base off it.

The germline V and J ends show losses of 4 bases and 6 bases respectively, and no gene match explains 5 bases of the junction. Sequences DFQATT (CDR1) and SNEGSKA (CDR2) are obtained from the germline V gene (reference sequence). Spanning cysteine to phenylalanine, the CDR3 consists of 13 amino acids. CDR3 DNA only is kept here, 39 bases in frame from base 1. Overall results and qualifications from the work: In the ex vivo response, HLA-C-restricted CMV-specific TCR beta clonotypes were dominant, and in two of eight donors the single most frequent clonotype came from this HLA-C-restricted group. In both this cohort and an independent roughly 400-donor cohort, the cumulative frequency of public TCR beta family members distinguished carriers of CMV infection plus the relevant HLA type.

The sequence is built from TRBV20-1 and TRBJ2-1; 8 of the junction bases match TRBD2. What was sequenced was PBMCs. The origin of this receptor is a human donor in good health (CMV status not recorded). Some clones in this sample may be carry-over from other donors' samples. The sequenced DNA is TGCAGTGCTATAGTCACTAGCGGCAATGAGCAGTTCTTC. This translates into CSAIVTSGNEQFF.